The rows below give T cell receptor beta chains drawn from one sample of a study of T cell repertoires in cytomegalovirus infection. Antigens of these TCRs are unknown. TCRdb processed the reads anew with MiXCR; each CDR3 protein has one entry. Of 700,000 to 850,000 distinct CDR3 sequences in the sample, 30% to 35% are singletons; the top ten hold over 10%. This specimen was cultured CD8+ T cells from PBMCs, taken from culture after CMV antigen stimulation. The origin of the receptors is a human donor in good health (CMV status not recorded). Some clones in this sample may be carry-over from other donors' samples. Both conserved end residues are part of each CDR3. Each record gives: J gene, V gene, clone size, D gene, CDR3 protein, CDR3 DNA. A D gene is named only where the DNA matches it firmly. Clone sizes are given selectively: once, few, many, or a class where the clone is expanded.

TRBJ1-1 TRBV5-1 . . CASSAVGTQDEAFF TGCGCCAGCAGCGCGGTTGGGACACAGGATGAAGCTTTCTTT
TRBJ2-2 TRBV20-1 few . CSASKDWGYTGELFF TGCAGTGCTAGTAAGGACTGGGGATACACCGGGGAGCTGTTTTTT
TRBJ2-3 TRBV4-1 . . CASSQDAATDTQYF TGCGCCAGCAGCCAAGATGCAGCTACAGATACGCAGTATTTT
TRBJ2-1 TRBV12-3/TRBV12-4 . TRBD1 CASSFLGQGRLSSGNEQFF TGTGCCAGCAGTTTCCTTGGACAGGGGAGGTTGTCTTCAGGCAATGAGCAGTTCTTC
TRBJ2-2 TRBV18 few . CASSPLGTSNTGELFF TGTGCCAGCTCACCACTTGGGACGTCGAACACCGGGGAGCTGTTTTTT
TRBJ1-5 TRBV19 . TRBD1 CASSMVWRDSYSNQPQHF TGTGCCAGTAGTATGGTGTGGCGGGACAGCTATAGCAATCAGCCCCAGCATTTT
TRBJ1-1 TRBV7-2 few TRBD1 CASSSWDRITEAFF TGTGCCAGCAGCTCTTGGGACAGGATCACTGAAGCTTTCTTT
TRBJ1-4 TRBV6-1 . TRBD1 CASSRDRVATNEKLFF TGTGCCAGCAGTCGGGACAGGGTAGCAACTAATGAAAAACTGTTTTTT
TRBJ1-5 TRBV19 few . CASIGAFNQPQHF TGTGCCAGTATCGGGGCCTTTAATCAGCCCCAGCATTTT
TRBJ2-4 TRBV7-2 many TRBD2 CASSLGLAGGVKNIQYF TGTGCCAGCAGCTTAGGGCTAGCGGGGGGTGTCAAAAACATTCAGTACTTC
TRBJ1-1 TRBV6-1 few . CASSEFNGEAFF TGTGCCAGCAGTGAATTTAACGGTGAAGCTTTCTTT
TRBJ1-6 TRBV6-4 . TRBD1 CASSPGQHNSPLHF TGTGCCAGCAGTCCGGGACAGCATAATTCACCCCTCCACTTT
TRBJ2-3 TRBV20-1 . . CSAPQLTADTQYF TGCAGTGCTCCACAATTAACCGCAGATACGCAGTATTTT
TRBJ1-6 TRBV7-6 few . CASSLTLDYNSPLHF TGTGCCAGCAGCTTGACTCTCGACTATAATTCACCCCTCCACTTT
TRBJ2-1 TRBV7-6 few . CASSLWILNEQFF TGTGCCAGCAGCTTATGGATCCTCAATGAGCAGTTCTTC
TRBJ2-7 TRBV7-4 few . CASSYLAGTITYEQYF TGTGCCAGCAGCTACCTTGCCGGGACCATAACCTACGAGCAGTACTTC
TRBJ1-2 TRBV12-3/TRBV12-4 few . CASSLNGLGRGYTF TGTGCCAGCAGTTTGAACGGCCTTGGTCGAGGCTACACCTTC
TRBJ1-1 TRBV6-6 few . CASTYTEAFF TGTGCCAGCACCTACACTGAAGCTTTCTTT
TRBJ2-5 TRBV28 . . CASRPGSGRQETQYF TGTGCCAGCAGACCCGGGTCAGGGCGGCAAGAGACCCAGTACTTC
TRBJ1-2 TRBV28 many TRBD1 CASSRTGESYGYTF TGTGCCAGCAGCCGTACAGGGGAAAGCTATGGCTACACCTTC
TRBJ1-2 TRBV9 . . CASNLGAYGYTF TGTGCCAGCAACCTAGGGGCCTATGGCTACACCTTC
TRBJ2-3 TRBV4-3 few . CASSQPGLDGTDTQYF TGCGCCAGCAGCCAACCGGGACTCGACGGCACAGATACGCAGTATTTT
TRBJ1-2 TRBV20-1 . . CSAQGGGDYGYTF TGCAGTGCTCAAGGGGGAGGCGACTATGGCTACACCTTC
TRBJ1-5 TRBV9 . . CASSVATGQPQHF TGTGCCAGCAGCGTAGCTACGGGTCAGCCCCAGCATTTT
TRBJ2-2 TRBV27 few . CASSPGPEGELFF TGTGCCAGCAGTCCAGGACCCGAAGGGGAGCTGTTTTTT
TRBJ1-1 TRBV6-2/TRBV6-3 . TRBD1 CASSLLTGVNTEAFF TGTGCCAGCAGCCTCCTCACAGGGGTGAACACTGAAGCTTTCTTT
TRBJ2-3 TRBV28 few TRBD2 CASIPSGTSIADTQYF TGTGCCAGCATTCCAAGTGGGACTAGCATTGCAGATACGCAGTATTTT
TRBJ1-2 TRBV7-3 . TRBD1 CASSTWDRVNYGYTF TGTGCCAGCAGCACCTGGGACAGGGTTAACTATGGCTACACCTTC
TRBJ2-3 TRBV6-2/TRBV6-3 . . CASSYSALTGSTDTQYF TGTGCCAGCAGTTACTCGGCGCTTACCGGGAGCACAGATACGCAGTATTTT
TRBJ2-3 TRBV19 . TRBD2 CASSTHLAGGDTDTQYF TGTGCCAGTAGTACACACTTAGCGGGGGGGGATACAGATACGCAGTATTTT
TRBJ1-1 TRBV28 . . CASRLGRTMNTEAFF TGTGCCAGCAGGTTGGGACGGACGATGAACACTGAAGCTTTCTTT
TRBJ2-3 TRBV7-9 many TRBD2 CASSPVASGAHTQYF TGTGCCAGCAGCCCTGTGGCTAGCGGGGCACATACGCAGTATTTT
TRBJ1-1 TRBV7-2 few TRBD1 CASSLNRGPNTEAFF TGTGCCAGCAGCCTAAACAGGGGGCCCAACACTGAAGCTTTCTTT
TRBJ1-1 TRBV19 few . CASRYRNLTFF TGTGCCAGTAGATACAGGAACTTAACTTTCTTT
TRBJ2-1 TRBV9 . . CASSVVTSYNEQFF TGTGCCAGCAGCGTAGTGACTAGCTACAATGAGCAGTTCTTC
TRBJ2-7 TRBV4-1 . . CASSQGWYEQYF TGCGCCAGCAGCCAAGGATGGTACGAGCAGTACTTC
TRBJ2-1 TRBV27 . . CASREGANYNEQFF TGTGCCAGCCGGGAGGGGGCCAATTACAATGAGCAGTTCTTC
TRBJ1-4 TRBV15 few . CATSREGQGSEKLFF TGTGCCACCAGCAGAGAGGGGCAAGGCAGTGAAAAACTGTTTTTT
TRBJ1-1 TRBV12-3/TRBV12-4 many . CASSPIRGQNTEAFF TGTGCCAGCAGTCCTATCAGGGGACAAAACACTGAAGCTTTCTTT
TRBJ1-4 TRBV6-6 few . CASSYVGPLTGASNEKLFF TGTGCCAGCAGTTACGTCGGTCCGCTGACCGGGGCCTCTAATGAAAAACTGTTTTTT
TRBJ1-6 TRBV5-6 . TRBD1 CASSLADRGKIDSPLHF TGTGCCAGCAGCTTGGCTGACAGGGGGAAAATTGATTCACCCCTCCACTTT
TRBJ1-3 TRBV6-8 once . CASSYSRYSGNTIYF TGTGCCAGCAGTTATTCCCGATACTCTGGAAACACCATATATTTT
TRBJ2-7 TRBV5-1 few TRBD1 CASSSLDRASSYEQYF TGCGCCAGCAGCTCCCTCGACAGGGCGAGCTCCTACGAGCAGTACTTC
TRBJ2-1 TRBV7-2 . . CASSSPWDENNEQFF TGTGCCAGCAGCTCCCCCTGGGACGAGAACAATGAGCAGTTCTTC
TRBJ1-1 TRBV5-1 . . CASSLDPDLNTEAFF TGCGCCAGCAGCTTGGATCCAGACCTGAACACTGAAGCTTTCTTT
TRBJ2-6 TRBV19 few . CASSWQFGANVLTF TGTGCCAGTAGTTGGCAGTTCGGGGCCAACGTCCTGACTTTC
TRBJ2-3 TRBV15 few . CATSRVGPDTQYF TGTGCCACCAGCAGAGTGGGCCCAGATACGCAGTATTTT